These 19 T cell receptor beta chains were all obtained from the same sample, sequenced in a study of CD8 T cells in ankylosing spondylitis. Points from the study as a whole: There was a TCR beta motif, made of several highly homologous variants, that appeared characteristic of ankylosing spondylitis blood.

The antigens of these receptors remain unknown. From the 5' RACE reads, TCRdb called clonotypes with MiXCR, one entry per CDR3 protein. Of under 950,000 distinct CDR3 sequences listed, around a fifth are singletons. Sequenced sample: blood, either unsorted or a sorted T cell fraction (not recorded which). The origin of the receptors is a male donor with ankylosing spondylitis.

This rearrangement joins TRBV12-3 or TRBV12-4 to TRBJ1-1; 9 positions match TRBD1. The CDR3 sequence is 14 residues long. The trim removed 6 bases at V and 4 bases at J, leaving 6 bases unmatched. The CDR3 DNA is TGTGCCAGCAGCTGGACAGGGGCGGGCACTGAAGCTTTCTTT. This gives the protein CASSWTGAGTEAFF.

This clonotype has only a few counts. V usage is TRBV20-1 and J usage is TRBJ1-6; 7 bases line up with TRBD1. V gave up 6 bases and J gave up 7 bases; unmatched junction bases: 9. CDR1 and CDR2 from the germline V gene are DFQATT and SNEGSKA (reference sequence). CDR3 size: 14 residues. CDR3 sequence reads: CSARPQGDNSPLHF. CDR3 coding DNA: TGCAGTGCAAGGCCGCAGGGGGACAATTCACCCCTCCACTTT.

The CDR3 loop is CATSRVPKTTLSSGNTIYF. DNA for the CDR3: TGTGCCACCAGCAGAGTCCCCAAAACGACACTTAGCTCTGGAAACACCATATATTTT. The rearrangement uses TRBV15 and TRBJ1-3; D unresolved. V shed 1 base and J shed 0 bases, with 19 bases lying between them. Germline CDR1 and CDR2: LNHNV and YYDKDF (reference sequence). This CDR3 spans 19 amino acids. The entire variable domain, with the rest obtained from reference TRBV15 and TRBJ1-3, is as follows: DAMVIQNPRYQVTQFGKPVTLSCSQTLNHNVMYWYQQKSSQAPKLLFHYYDKDFNNEADTPDNFQSRRPNTSFCFLDIRSPGLGDTAMYLCATSRVPKTTLSSGNTIYFGEGSWLTVV.

This clonotype was found a few times. This chain joins TRBV7-9 and TRBJ1-1; tentative D call: TRBD1 (6 bases). Germline lookup yields CDR1 SEHNR and CDR2 FQNEAQ (reference sequence). V shed 3 bases and J shed 8 bases, with 16 bases lying between them. CDR3 length equals 14 residues. CDR3 bases: TGTGCCAGCAGCTTTTCCCGAGGGGGGCAAGAAGCTTTCTTT. Translated: CASSFSRGGQEAFF.

The chain combines TRBV5-6 with TRBJ1-5; a possible D gene is TRBD1 (6 bases). Germline lookup yields CDR1 SGHDT and CDR2 YYEEEE. V shed 2 bases and J shed 5 bases, with 17 bases lying between them. The CDR3 spans 16 residues. DNA of the CDR3: TGTGCCAGCAGCTTTCAGAGCCACAGGGATGATCAGCCCCAGCATTTT. Protein product: CASSFQSHRDDQPQHF.

The CDR3 bases are TGTGCCAGCAGCCAAGATAATTTCGGGGACAGTCTGGGACGCGGGTTCTTC. The encoded protein is CASSQDNFGDSLGRGFF. This chain uses TRBV3-1 with TRBJ2-1, with TRBD1 matching 7 bases. The CDR3 totals 17 residues. Losses at the gene ends were 0 bases for V and 15 bases for J; bases not matched to a gene: 20. The germline CDR1 and CDR2 sequences are LGHDT and YNNKEL (reference sequence).

This rearrangement joins TRBV5-1 to TRBJ2-7; no firm D call. The germline gives CDR1 SGHRS, CDR2 YFSETQ. Trimming removed 0 bases from V and 6 bases from J, with 10 bases in between. The CDR3 loop spans 13 amino acids. The CDR3 protein is CASSLVSRGEQYF. In DNA, the CDR3 is TGCGCCAGCAGCTTGGTAAGTCGTGGCGAGCAGTACTTC.

V is TRBV5-8 and J is TRBJ1-1; D gene unclear. The CDR3 runs 10 residues. Germline-derived CDR1 and CDR2 are SGHTS and YDEGEE. The V and J ends lost 6 bases and 6 bases respectively, with 6 bases between them. The DNA for the CDR3 is TGTGCCAGCATCTACTCTGAAGCTTTCTTT. It codes for CASIYSEAFF. Variable domain in full (rest from reference TRBV5-8 and TRBJ1-1): EAGVTQSPTHLIKTRGQQATLRCSPISGHTSVYWYQQALGLGLQFLLWYDEGEERNRGNFPPRFSGRQFPNYSSELNVNALELEDSALYLCASIYSEAFFGQGTRLTVV.

This clonotype appeared a few times. The chain joins TRBV19 to TRBJ2-7; D might be TRBD1 (6 bases). The CDR3 has 14 residues. Germline V CDR1 and CDR2: LNHDA, SQIVND (reference sequence). The V end lost 5 bases, the J end lost 3 bases, and 14 bases lay between the germline ends. CDR3 amino acids: CASSVIGQSYEQYF. The CDR3, as DNA: TGTGCCAGTAGTGTCATCGGACAGAGCTACGAGCAGTACTTC.

V and J are TRBV4-1 and TRBJ1-2; D gene uncertain. The CDR3 contains 16 residues. V was clipped by 1 base and J by 5 bases, with 17 bases between them. Germline CDR1 is MGHRA and CDR2 is YSYEKL. The CDR3 coding sequence is TGCGCCAGCAGCCAAGTCAACATGGTGGAAGGATATGGCTACACCTTC. Its protein product is CASSQVNMVEGYGYTF.

This clonotype turned up a few times. The CDR3 coding sequence is TGTGCCAGCAGCCCCCAGGCAGGCCAACAAGAGACCCAGTACTTC. This encodes CASSPQAGQQETQYF. The J gene is TRBJ2-5, the V gene TRBV7-2; D unresolved. The V and J ends lost 5 bases and 2 bases respectively, with 15 bases between them. The CDR3 is 15 amino acids. Germline V gene data show CDR1 as SGHTA and CDR2 as FQGNSA.

In its sample, this clonotype was seen once. The chain is built from TRBV20-1 and TRBJ2-1; D not certain. Germline values: CDR1 DFQATT, CDR2 SNEGSKA (reference sequence). V was cut by 6 bases and J by 3 bases, with 9 bases left in between. CDR3 length equals 12 residues. The CDR3 is CSAPSRYNEQFF. CDR3 nucleotide sequence: TGCAGTGCGCCCTCCCGCTACAATGAGCAGTTCTTC.

The chain carries TRBV7-2 and TRBJ1-2; TRBD1 aligns across 7 bases. V was pared by 1 base and J by 1 base, with 3 bases of the junction left unmatched. The CDR3 is made up of 15 amino acids. Germline V gene sequence: CDR1 SGHTA, CDR2 FQGNSA. The CDR3 loop is CASSLGNRGNYGYTF. The CDR3 nucleotides are TGTGCCAGCAGCTTAGGAAACAGGGGTAACTATGGCTACACCTTC.

This chain uses TRBV5-1 with TRBJ1-1; D is unclear. The germline V gene encodes CDR1 SGHRS and CDR2 YFSETQ. V lost 2 bases and J lost 2, with 10 bases in between. CDR3 length: 14 residues. The DNA of the CDR3 is TGCGCCAGCAGCTTTTCAACCGCAAACACTGAAGCTTTCTTT. Translating it yields CASSFSTANTEAFF. Filled out from reference TRBV5-1 and TRBJ1-1, the complete variable domain reads KAGVTQTPRYLIKTRGQQVTLSCSPISGHRSVSWYQQTPGQGLQFLFEYFSETQRNKGNFPGRFSGRQFSNSRSEMNVSTLELGDSALYLCASSFSTANTEAFFGQGTRLTVV.

The chain couples TRBV2 to TRBJ1-5, with D possibly matching TRBD1 (5 bases). Trimming shortened V by 6 bases and J by 1 base, and 10 bases separated the two germline ends. CDR1 and CDR2 (germline): SNHLY, FYNNEI. The CDR3 covers 14 residues. DNA for the CDR3: TGTGCCAGCAGGTACAGACAGAGCAATCAGCCCCAGCATTTT. Translated: CASRYRQSNQPQHF.

The genes are TRBV27 and TRBJ2-1; 11 bases are a match to TRBD2. CDR1 is MNHEY and CDR2 is SMNVEV in the germline V gene (reference sequence). The CDR3 runs to 18 residues. V lost 5 bases to trimming and J lost 0 bases; unmatched junction nucleotides: 9. The CDR3 reads CASSDPLAGGNSYNEQFF. In DNA form, the CDR3 reads TGTGCCAGCAGTGACCCCTTAGCGGGGGGGAACTCCTACAATGAGCAGTTCTTC.

V gene TRBV6-5 combines with J gene TRBJ1-4; D unclear. Germline lookup yields CDR1 MNHEY and CDR2 SVGAGI. CDR3 size: 12 residues. V was trimmed by 2 bases and J by 7 bases, leaving 5 bases between them. CDR3: CASSYKGEKLFF. The DNA for the CDR3 is TGTGCCAGCAGTTACAAAGGTGAAAAACTGTTTTTT.

This chain uses TRBV6-1 with TRBJ1-5; TRBD1 is a possible D gene (6 bases). The CDR3 runs to 17 residues. Per the germline V gene, CDR1 is MNHNS and CDR2 is SASEGT. Trimming shortened V by 6 bases and J by 3 bases, and 21 bases separated the two germline ends. CDR3 bases: TGTGCCAGCAGGCCCCGCGGGGGGGCTGAGGCCAATCAGCCCCAGCATTTT. Amino acid sequence: CASRPRGGAEANQPQHF.

This clonotype was detected ten times or more. The genes are TRBV12-3 or TRBV12-4 and TRBJ2-7, with TRBD1 matching 8 bases. The CDR3 runs 14 residues. The trim removed 4 bases at V and 5 bases at J, leaving 7 bases unmatched. This CDR3 reads CASSYAETGDEQYF. CDR3 sequence (DNA): TGTGCCAGCAGTTACGCCGAGACAGGGGACGAGCAGTACTTC.